The T cell receptor beta chain described here comes from a study of blood T cell repertoires in COVID-19. Germline V gene data show CDR1 as SGHRS and CDR2 as YFSETQ. This CDR3 is built from 16 residues. V lost 4 bases, J lost 7 bases, and 12 bases stayed unmatched. This clone appeared a single time. As originally analysed: It was from reference gene primer amplification that nucleated cell counts were estimated. The repertoire was sequenced with immunoSEQ multiplex PCR; TCRdb's copy has only in-frame clones and lacks some. The V and J calls and clone size come from that table; D and trimming were worked out from the DNA. The repertoire holds roughly 81,000 clones, with 70% to 90% as singletons.

The chain uses TRBV5-1 and TRBJ2-1; 9 nucleotides align to TRBD2. The sequence came from a man in his forties or fifties with acute or convalescent COVID-19. The sample comprised peripheral blood. CDR3: CASSLQAGGPSNEQFF. CDR3 bases: TGCGCCAGCAGCCTCCAGGCGGGGGGGCCCTCTAATGAGCAGTTCTTC.